A single sample is the source of the 2 T cell receptor beta chains below, sequenced in a study of T cell repertoires in cytomegalovirus infection. TCRdb reprocessed the reads via MiXCR and lists one record per CDR3 protein. The table has about half a million distinct CDR3 sequences, about 42% seen once. Antigen specificity for these receptors is unknown. Sequencing used cultured PBMCs, obtained from culture after CMV antigen stimulation. These receptors were collected from a human donor in good health (CMV status not recorded). Some clones in this sample may be carry-over from other donors' samples.

The chain links TRBV10-3 to TRBJ2-7; no firm D call. Trimming took 0 bases from V and 7 from J, leaving 7 bases between them. The CDR3 contains 12 residues. Germline V lookup: CDR1 ENHRY, CDR2 SYGVKD. The CDR3 DNA follows: TGTGCCATCAGTGAGTCGTCTCGAGAGCAGTACTTC. This encodes CAISESSREQYF.

This clonotype was seen a few times. This CDR3 is CASSLGVPDTQYF. In DNA form, the CDR3 reads TGTGCCAGCAGTTTAGGAGTCCCCGATACGCAGTATTTT. The V call is TRBV12-3 or TRBV12-4, the J call TRBJ2-3; no clear D gene. V shed 1 base and J shed 6 bases, with 8 bases lying between them. The CDR3 is 13 residues long.